This T cell receptor beta chain was documented in a study of post-analysis software for immune sequencing data. Turning to this clonotype: Its antigen is not known.

Germline lookup yields CDR1 SGHDN and CDR2 FVKESK. The CDR3 loop spans 14 amino acids. V gave up 5 bases and J gave up 1 base; unmatched junction bases: 4. Overall study findings and caveats: With TRBV5-6, TRBV5-1 and TRBV20-1 included, about five TRBV segments were more frequent in patients than in controls. Patients with multiple sclerosis recorded significantly lower normalized Chao1 diversity than controls, the study found.

Unique molecular identifiers were built into the TCR beta cDNA libraries. TCRdb reprocessed the PCR reads with MiXCR, giving one entry per CDR3 protein. The sample lists about 820,000 distinct CDR3 sequences, approximately 53% seen once, with under 6% in the top ten. The rearrangement links TRBV14 to TRBJ1-1, with TRBD1 matching over 7 bases. The sequence was collected from a girl between 5 and 17 years old with multiple sclerosis. The sequencing input was blood. The CDR3 nucleotides are TGTGCCAGCAGCTGGACAGGATCGAACACTGAAGCTTTCTTT. Translating gives CASSWTGSNTEAFF.